This T cell receptor beta chain was observed in a study of cytomegalovirus exposure and HLA in healthy donors. Germline assignment: CDR1 SGHTA and CDR2 FQGNSA. V gave up 2 bases and J gave up 6 bases, with 10 bases separating them. CDR3 length equals 13 residues. Profiled with immunoSEQ multiplex PCR; TCRdb holds only in-frame clones, not every one. The data hold more than 150,000 clones, with roughly 84% observed a single time. The receptor was isolated from a woman aged 18-35 years in good health and CMV-seropositive. The chain is built from TRBV7-2 and TRBJ1-1; D might be TRBD1 (6 bases). The source material was PBMCs. The chain's CDR3 is CASSLLQGAEAFF. DNA of the CDR3: TGTGCCAGCAGCTTATTACAGGGTGCTGAAGCTTTCTTT.